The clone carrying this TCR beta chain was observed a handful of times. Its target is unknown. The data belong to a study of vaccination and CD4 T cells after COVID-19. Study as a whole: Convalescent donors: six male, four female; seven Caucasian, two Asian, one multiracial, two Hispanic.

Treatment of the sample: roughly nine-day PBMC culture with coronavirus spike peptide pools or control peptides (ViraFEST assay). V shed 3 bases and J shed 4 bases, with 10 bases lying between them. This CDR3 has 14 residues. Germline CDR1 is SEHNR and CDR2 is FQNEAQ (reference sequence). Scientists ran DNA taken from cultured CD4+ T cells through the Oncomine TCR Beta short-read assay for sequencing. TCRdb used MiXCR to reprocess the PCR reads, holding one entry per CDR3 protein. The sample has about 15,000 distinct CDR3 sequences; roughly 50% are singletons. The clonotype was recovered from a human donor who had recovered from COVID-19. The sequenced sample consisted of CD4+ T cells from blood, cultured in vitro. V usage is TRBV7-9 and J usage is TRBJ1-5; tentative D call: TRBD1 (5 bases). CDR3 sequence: CASSFGTGNQPQHF. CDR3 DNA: TGTGCCAGCAGCTTCGGGACGGGGAATCAGCCCCAGCATTTT.